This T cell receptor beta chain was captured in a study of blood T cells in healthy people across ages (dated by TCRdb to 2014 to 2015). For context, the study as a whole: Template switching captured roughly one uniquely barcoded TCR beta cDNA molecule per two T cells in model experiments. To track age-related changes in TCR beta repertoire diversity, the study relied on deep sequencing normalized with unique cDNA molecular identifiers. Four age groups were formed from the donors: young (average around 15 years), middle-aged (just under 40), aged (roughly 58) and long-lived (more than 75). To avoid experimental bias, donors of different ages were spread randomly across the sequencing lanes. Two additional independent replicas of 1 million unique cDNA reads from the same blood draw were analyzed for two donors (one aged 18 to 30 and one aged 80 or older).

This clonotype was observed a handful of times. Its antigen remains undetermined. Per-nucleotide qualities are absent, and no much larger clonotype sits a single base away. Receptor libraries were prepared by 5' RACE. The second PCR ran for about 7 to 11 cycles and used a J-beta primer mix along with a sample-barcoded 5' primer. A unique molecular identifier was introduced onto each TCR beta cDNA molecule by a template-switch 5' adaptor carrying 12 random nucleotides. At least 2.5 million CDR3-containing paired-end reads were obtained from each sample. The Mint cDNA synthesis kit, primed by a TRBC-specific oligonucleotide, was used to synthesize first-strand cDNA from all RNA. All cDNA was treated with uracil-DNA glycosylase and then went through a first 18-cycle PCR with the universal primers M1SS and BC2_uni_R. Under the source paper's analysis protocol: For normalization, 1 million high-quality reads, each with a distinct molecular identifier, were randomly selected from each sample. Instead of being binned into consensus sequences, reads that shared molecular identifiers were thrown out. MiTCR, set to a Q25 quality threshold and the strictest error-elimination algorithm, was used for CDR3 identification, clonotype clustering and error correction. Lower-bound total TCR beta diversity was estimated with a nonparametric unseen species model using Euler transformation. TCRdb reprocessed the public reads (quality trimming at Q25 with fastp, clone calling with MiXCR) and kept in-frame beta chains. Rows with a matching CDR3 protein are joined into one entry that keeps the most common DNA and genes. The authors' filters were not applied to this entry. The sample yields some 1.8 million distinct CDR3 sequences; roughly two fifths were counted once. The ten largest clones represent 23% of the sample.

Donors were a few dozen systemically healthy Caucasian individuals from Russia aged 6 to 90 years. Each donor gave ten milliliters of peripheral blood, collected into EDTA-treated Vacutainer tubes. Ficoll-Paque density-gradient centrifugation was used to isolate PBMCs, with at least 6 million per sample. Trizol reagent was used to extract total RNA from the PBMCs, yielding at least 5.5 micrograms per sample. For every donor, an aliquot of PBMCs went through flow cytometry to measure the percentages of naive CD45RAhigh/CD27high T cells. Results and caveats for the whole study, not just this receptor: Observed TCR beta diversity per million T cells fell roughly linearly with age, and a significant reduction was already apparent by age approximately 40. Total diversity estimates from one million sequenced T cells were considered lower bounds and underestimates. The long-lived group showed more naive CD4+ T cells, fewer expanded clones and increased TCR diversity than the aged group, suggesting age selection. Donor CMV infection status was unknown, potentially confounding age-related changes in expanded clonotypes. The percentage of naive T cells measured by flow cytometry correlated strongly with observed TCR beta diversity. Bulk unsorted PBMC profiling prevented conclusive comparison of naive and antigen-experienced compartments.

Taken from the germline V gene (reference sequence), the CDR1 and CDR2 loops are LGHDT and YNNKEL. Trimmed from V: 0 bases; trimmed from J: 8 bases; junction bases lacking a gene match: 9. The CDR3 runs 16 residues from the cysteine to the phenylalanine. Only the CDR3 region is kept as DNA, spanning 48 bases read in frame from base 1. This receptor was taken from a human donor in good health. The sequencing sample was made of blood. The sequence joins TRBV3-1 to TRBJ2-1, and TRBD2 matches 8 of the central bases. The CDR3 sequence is CASSQDYGGGPHEQFF. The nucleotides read TGTGCCAGCAGCCAAGATTATGGCGGGGGGCCACATGAGCAGTTCTTC.